The clone carrying this T cell receptor (beta chain) was recorded only once. The germline V gene has CDR1 MNHNS and CDR2 SASEGT. Trimming removed 2 bases from V and 4 bases from J, with 9 bases in between. The CDR3 length is 14 residues. Participant ages covered about 18 to 89 years across about 25 US areas. Clinical histories supplied by participants themselves formed the basis of cohort assignment. Symptom resolution, clearance, or two negative PCRs marked the recovered donors of Cohort 3. Here immunoSEQ multiplex PCR was the method, and the copy in TCRdb shows in-frame clones only, minus some. The sample contains 250,000 or so clones, 65% to 85% of which appear only once. These data belong to a study of blood T cell repertoires in COVID-19. Overall study: Sites across the United States, Italy and Spain contributed samples from acute and convalescent COVID-19.

The sequenced sample was PBMCs or T cells enriched from blood (not recorded which). The clonotype originates from a man in his fifties or sixties who had recovered from COVID-19. The J gene is TRBJ1-5, the V gene TRBV6-1; unclear D gene. The DNA of the CDR3 is TGTGCCAGCAGTGAATTGTCTTCGAATCAGCCCCAGCATTTT. Protein sequence: CASSELSSNQPQHF.